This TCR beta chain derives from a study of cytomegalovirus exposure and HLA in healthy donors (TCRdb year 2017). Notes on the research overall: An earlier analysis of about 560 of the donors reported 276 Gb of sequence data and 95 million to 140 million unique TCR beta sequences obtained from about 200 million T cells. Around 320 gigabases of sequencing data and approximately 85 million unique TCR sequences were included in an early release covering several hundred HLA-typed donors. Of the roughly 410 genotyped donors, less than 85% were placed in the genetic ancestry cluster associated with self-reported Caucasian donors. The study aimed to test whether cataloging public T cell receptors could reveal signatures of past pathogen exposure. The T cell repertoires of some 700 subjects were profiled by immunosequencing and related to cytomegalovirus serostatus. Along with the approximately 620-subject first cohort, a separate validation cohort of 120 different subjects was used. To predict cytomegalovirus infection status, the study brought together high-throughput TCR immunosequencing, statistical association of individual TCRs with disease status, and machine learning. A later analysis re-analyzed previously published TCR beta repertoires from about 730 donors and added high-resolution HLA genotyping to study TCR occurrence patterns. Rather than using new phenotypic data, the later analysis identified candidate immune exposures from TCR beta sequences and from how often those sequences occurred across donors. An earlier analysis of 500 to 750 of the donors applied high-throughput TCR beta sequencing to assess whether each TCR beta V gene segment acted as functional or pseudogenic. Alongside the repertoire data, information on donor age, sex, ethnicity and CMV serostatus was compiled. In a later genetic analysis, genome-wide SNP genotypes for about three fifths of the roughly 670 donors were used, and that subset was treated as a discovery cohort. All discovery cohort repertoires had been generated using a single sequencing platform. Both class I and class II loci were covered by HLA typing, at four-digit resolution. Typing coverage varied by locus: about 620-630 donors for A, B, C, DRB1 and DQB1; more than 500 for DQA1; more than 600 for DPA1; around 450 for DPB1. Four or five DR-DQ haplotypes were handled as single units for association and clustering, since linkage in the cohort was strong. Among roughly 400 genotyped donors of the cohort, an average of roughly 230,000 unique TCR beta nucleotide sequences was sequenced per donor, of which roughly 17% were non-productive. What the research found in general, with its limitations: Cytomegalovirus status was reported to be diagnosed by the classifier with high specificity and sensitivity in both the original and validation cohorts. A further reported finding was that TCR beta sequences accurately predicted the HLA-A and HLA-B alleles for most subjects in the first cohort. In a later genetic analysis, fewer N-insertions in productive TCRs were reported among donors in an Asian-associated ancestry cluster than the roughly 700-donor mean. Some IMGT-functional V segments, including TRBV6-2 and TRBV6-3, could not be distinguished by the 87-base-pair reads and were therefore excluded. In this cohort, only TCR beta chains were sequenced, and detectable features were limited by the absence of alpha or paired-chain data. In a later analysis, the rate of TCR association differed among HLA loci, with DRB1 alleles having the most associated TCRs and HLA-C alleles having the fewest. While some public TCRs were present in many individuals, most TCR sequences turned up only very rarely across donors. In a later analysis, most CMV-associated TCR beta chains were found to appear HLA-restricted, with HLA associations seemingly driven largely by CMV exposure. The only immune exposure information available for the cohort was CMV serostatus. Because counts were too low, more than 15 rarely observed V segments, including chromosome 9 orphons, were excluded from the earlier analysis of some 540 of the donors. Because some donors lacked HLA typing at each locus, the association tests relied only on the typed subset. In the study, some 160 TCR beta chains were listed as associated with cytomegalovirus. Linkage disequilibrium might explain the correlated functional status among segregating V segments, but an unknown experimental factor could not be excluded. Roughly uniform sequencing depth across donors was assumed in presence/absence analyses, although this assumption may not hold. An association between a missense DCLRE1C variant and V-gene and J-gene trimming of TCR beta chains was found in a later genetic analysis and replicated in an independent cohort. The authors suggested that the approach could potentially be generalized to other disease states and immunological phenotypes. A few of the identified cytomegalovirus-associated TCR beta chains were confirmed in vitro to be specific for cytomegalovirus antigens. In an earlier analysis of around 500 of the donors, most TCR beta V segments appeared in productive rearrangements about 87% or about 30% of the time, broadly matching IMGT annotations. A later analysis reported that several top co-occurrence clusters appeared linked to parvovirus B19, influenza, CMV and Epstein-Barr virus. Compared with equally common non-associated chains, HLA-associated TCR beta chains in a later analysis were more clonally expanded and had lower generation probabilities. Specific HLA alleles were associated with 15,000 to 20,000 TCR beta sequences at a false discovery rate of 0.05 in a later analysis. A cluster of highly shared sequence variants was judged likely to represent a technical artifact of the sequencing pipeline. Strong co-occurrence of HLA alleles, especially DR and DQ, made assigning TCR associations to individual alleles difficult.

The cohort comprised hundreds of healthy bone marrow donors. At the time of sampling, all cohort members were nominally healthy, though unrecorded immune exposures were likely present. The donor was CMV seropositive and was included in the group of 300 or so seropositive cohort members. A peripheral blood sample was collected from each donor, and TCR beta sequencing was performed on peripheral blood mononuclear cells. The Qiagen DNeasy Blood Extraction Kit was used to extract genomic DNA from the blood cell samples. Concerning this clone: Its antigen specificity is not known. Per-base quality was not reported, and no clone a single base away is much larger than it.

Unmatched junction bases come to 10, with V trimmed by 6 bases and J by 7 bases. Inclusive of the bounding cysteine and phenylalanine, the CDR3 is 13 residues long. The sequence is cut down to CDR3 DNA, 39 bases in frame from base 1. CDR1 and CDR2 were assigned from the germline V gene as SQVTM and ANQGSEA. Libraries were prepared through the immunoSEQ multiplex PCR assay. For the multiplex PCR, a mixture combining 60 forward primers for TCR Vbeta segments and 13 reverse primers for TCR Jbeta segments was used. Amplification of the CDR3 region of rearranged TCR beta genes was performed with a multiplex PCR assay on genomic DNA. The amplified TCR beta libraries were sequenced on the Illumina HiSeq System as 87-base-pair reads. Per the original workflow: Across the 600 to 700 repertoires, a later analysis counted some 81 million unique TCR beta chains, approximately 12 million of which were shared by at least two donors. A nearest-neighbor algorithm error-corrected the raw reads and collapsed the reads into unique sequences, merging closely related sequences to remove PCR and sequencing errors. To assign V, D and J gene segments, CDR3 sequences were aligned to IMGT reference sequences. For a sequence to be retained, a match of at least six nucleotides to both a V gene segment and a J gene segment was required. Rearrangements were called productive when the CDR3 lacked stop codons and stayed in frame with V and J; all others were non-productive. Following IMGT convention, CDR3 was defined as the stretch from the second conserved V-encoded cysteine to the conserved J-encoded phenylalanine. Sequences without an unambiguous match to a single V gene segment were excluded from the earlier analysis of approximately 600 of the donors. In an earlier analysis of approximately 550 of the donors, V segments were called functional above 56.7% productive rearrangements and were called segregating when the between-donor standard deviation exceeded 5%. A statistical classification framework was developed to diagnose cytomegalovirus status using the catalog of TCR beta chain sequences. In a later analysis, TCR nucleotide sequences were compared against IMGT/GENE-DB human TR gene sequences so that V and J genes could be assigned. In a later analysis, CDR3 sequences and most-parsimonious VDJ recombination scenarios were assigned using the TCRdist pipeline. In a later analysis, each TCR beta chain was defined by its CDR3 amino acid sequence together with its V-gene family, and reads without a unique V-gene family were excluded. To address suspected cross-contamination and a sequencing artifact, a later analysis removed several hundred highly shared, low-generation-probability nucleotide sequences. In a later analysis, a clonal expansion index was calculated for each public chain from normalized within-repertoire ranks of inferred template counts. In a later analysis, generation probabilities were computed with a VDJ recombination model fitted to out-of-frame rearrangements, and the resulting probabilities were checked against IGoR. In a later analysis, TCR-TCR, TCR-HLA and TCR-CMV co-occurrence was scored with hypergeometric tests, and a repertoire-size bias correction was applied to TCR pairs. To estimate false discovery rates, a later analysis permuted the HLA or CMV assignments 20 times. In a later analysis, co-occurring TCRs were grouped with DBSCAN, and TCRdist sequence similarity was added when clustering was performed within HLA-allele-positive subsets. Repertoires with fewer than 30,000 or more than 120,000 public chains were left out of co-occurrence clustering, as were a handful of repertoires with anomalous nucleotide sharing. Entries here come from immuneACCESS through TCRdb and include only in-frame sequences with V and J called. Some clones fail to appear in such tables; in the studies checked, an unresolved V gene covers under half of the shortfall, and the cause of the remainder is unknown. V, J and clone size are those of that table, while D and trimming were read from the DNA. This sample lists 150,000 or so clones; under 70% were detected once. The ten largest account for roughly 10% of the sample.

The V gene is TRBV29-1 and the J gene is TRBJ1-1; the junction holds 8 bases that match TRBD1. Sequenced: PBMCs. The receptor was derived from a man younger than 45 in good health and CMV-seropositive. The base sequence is TGCAGCGTAGGATCAGGGGGCTTTGGTGAAGCTTTCTTT. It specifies CSVGSGGFGEAFF.